The 30 T cell receptor beta chains below all came from one sample that was sequenced in a study of PD-1 blockade in classical Hodgkin lymphoma. Time point meaning: cycle 4 day 1 (C4D1), after around six weeks of nivolumab. With no exception, relapse followed autologous stem cell transplantation in all patients, and brentuximab vedotin exposure varied. Using immunoSEQ multiplex PCR, the repertoire was profiled, and TCRdb retains in-frame clones only, with some absent. In the table there are about 13,000 clones, more than 80% of which are singletons. The sample in question was peripheral blood mononuclear cells (PBMCs), obtained before the fourth cycle of nivolumab. These receptors came from a human donor with classical Hodgkin lymphoma.

The V gene is TRBV2, the J gene TRBJ1-2; possibly TRBD1 for D (5 bases). The CDR3 spans 18 residues. Germline-derived CDR1 and CDR2 are SNHLY and FYNNEI. The V end lost 5 bases, the J end lost 0 bases, and 22 bases lay between the germline ends. DNA for the CDR3: TGTGCCAGCAGTTCGTCCACCGGATCCACGGGGGCTAACTATGGCTACACCTTC. This translates into CASSSSTGSTGANYGYTF.

In this sample, this clone turned up a few times. The rearrangement joins TRBV4-3 to TRBJ2-5, with 8 bases identical to TRBD2. The CDR3 loop spans 16 amino acids. J was trimmed by 4 bases and V by 0 bases; bases with no gene match: 7. Germline CDR1 and CDR2: LGHNA and YSLEER. The CDR3 loop reads CASSQDIPGGLETQYF. CDR3 DNA: TGCGCCAGCAGCCAAGATATACCGGGGGGGTTAGAGACCCAGTACTTC.

This clone was seen a few times. This chain uses TRBV7-8 with TRBJ1-1; D might be TRBD1 (5 bases). CDR1 and CDR2 from the germline V gene are SGHVS and FQNEAQ. The CDR3 sequence is 15 residues long. V was pared by 4 bases and J by 0 bases, with 12 bases between. The CDR3 coding sequence is TGTGCCAGCAGCTACTCCGGGACGGTGAACACTGAAGCTTTCTTT. The encoded protein is CASSYSGTVNTEAFF.

The V call is TRBV30, the J call TRBJ1-5; 7 bases align to TRBD1. This CDR3 has 15 residues. The V gene's germline CDR1 is GTSNPN and CDR2 SVGIG (reference sequence). Trimming at V came to 0 bases and at J to 3 bases, leaving 5 bases not matched to a gene. The CDR3 protein is CAWSVTGALNQPQHF. CDR3 bases: TGTGCCTGGAGTGTAACAGGGGCGCTCAATCAGCCCCAGCATTTT. Supplemented by reference TRBV30 and TRBJ1-5, the full variable domain reads SQTIHQWPATLVQPVGSPLSLECTVEGTSNPNLYWYRQAAGRGLQLLFYSVGIGQISSEVPQNLSASRPQDRQFILSSKKLLLSDSGFYLCAWSVTGALNQPQHFGDGTRLSIL.

V usage is TRBV7-2 and J usage is TRBJ2-7, with D uncertain. The CDR3 runs to 12 residues. Looked up from germline, CDR1 is SGHTA and CDR2 is FQGNSA. The ends were cut back, 5 bases at V and 6 bases at J, with 11 bases in the middle. The CDR3, as DNA: TGTGCCAGCAGCCATAGGTTAGCCGAGCAGTACTTC. It yields the protein CASSHRLAEQYF.

The chain recombines TRBV4-2 with TRBJ2-3; unclear D gene. V lost 0 bases and J 4 bases, leaving 14 bases between the germline ends. CDR1 and CDR2 from the germline V gene are LGHNA and YNFKEQ. The CDR3 spans 16 residues. The CDR3 region has the DNA TGTGCCAGCAGCCAAGATCGTAACGGTGGGGCAGATACGCAGTATTTT. Its translation is CASSQDRNGGADTQYF.

The genes are TRBV6-4 and TRBJ2-1; D might be TRBD2 (5 bases). Deletions cut 4 bases from V and 7 bases from J, with 14 bases between. Germline V lookup: CDR1 MRHNA, CDR2 SNTAGT. This CDR3 has 14 residues. The CDR3 protein is CASSAGQTGNEQFF. In DNA, the CDR3 is TGTGCCAGCAGTGCGGGCCAAACGGGGAATGAGCAGTTCTTC.

The chain uses TRBV5-6 and TRBJ2-3, with D perhaps given as TRBD1 or TRBD2 (5 bases each). CDR1 and CDR2 (germline): SGHDT, YYEEEE. The V and J ends lost 4 bases and 1 base respectively, with 13 bases between them. CDR3 length: 15 residues. This CDR3 is CASSLRGVGTDTQYF. DNA of the CDR3: TGTGCCAGCAGCCTGCGAGGGGTTGGCACAGATACGCAGTATTTT.

This rearrangement joins TRBV28 to TRBJ1-1; D not resolved. This CDR3 contains 12 residues. Germline V gives CDR1 MDHEN, CDR2 SYDVKM. Trimming shortened V by 5 bases and J by 5 bases, and 9 bases separated the two germline ends. CDR3 nucleotides: TGTGCCAGCAGTCCACTAAAAACTGAAGCTTTCTTT. It is translated as CASSPLKTEAFF. Full variable domain (missing parts from reference TRBV28 and TRBJ1-1): DVKVTQSSRYLVKRTGEKVFLECVQDMDHENMFWYRQDPGLGLRLIYFSYDVKMKEKGDIPEGYSVSREKKERFSLILESASTNQTSMYLCASSPLKTEAFFGQGTRLTVV.

This clone occurred a few times. The gene calls are TRBV7-9 and TRBJ1-5; TRBD1 matches 7 bases. With 6 bases clipped from V and 3 bases from J, the junction kept 5 bases outside the gene matches. The CDR3 is 14 residues long. Germline values: CDR1 SEHNR, CDR2 FQNEAQ (reference sequence). Here the CDR3 reads CASRPDRDNQPQHF. CDR3 in DNA: TGTGCCAGCAGACCAGACAGGGACAATCAGCCCCAGCATTTT.

The chain recombines TRBV10-3 with TRBJ2-2; unclear D gene. The ends were cut back, 4 bases at V and 8 bases at J, with 8 bases in the middle. This CDR3 contains 12 residues. Germline values: CDR1 ENHRY, CDR2 SYGVKD. The chain's CDR3 is CAISGGMGELFF. CDR3 sequence (DNA): TGTGCCATCAGTGGGGGAATGGGGGAGCTGTTTTTT.

In this sample, this clone turned up a few times. This chain connects TRBV7-3 to TRBJ2-6, with 14 bases fitting TRBD2. The CDR3 length is 13 residues. Trimming at V came to 2 bases and at J to 17 bases, leaving 2 bases not matched to a gene. The germline gives CDR1 SGHTA, CDR2 FQGTGA. Here the CDR3 reads CASSLGTSGGMTF. DNA of the CDR3: TGTGCCAGCAGCTTAGGGACTAGCGGGGGAATGACTTTC.

This clone was counted between two and nine times. V usage is TRBV7-6 and J usage is TRBJ2-1, with TRBD2 identical over 7 bases. Germline assignment: CDR1 SGHVS and CDR2 FNYEAQ. Trimming cost V 4 bases and J 2 bases; bases outside gene matches: 8. This CDR3 spans 16 amino acids. The CDR3 region has the DNA TGTGCCAGCAGCTCCGGGGGGACTGGGGCCTACAATGAGCAGTTCTTC. Translation gives CASSSGGTGAYNEQFF.

This clone was seen only once. The J gene is TRBJ1-2, the V gene TRBV4-3, with 9 bases fitting TRBD1. Per the germline V gene, CDR1 is LGHNA and CDR2 is YSLEER. This CDR3 has 15 residues. Unmatched junction bases numbered 4, after V lost 0 bases and J lost 5 bases. CDR3 DNA sequence: TGCGCCAGCAGCCAAGACGCGGACAGGGGATATGGCTACACCTTC. Its protein is CASSQDADRGYGYTF.

This clone was seen only once. V and J are TRBV4-2 and TRBJ2-1; D is unresolved. The CDR3 is made up of 16 amino acids. In germline, CDR1 is LGHNA, CDR2 YNFKEQ. V gave up 1 base and J gave up 3 bases, with 13 bases separating them. The CDR3 sequence is CASSQGRVRVYNEQFF. DNA of the CDR3: TGTGCCAGCAGCCAAGGCCGGGTACGGGTCTACAATGAGCAGTTCTTC.

The V gene is TRBV5-1, the J gene TRBJ1-4, with D possibly being TRBD1 (6 bases). V was trimmed by 4 bases and J by 12 bases, leaving 19 bases between them. CDR3 length: 14 residues. The V gene's germline CDR1 is SGHRS and CDR2 YFSETQ. The CDR3 DNA reads as TGCGCCAGCAGCGTACAGGGTGGATGGGAAGAACTGTTTTTT. Translation: CASSVQGGWEELFF.

This chain joins TRBV5-1 and TRBJ1-6; D not resolved. Germline CDR1 SGHRS, CDR2 YFSETQ. CDR3 size: 15 residues. Trimming removed 1 base at V and 5 bases at J, with 10 bases between. CDR3 nucleotides: TGCGCCAGCAGCTTGACCAGCCGAAATAATTCACCCCTCCACTTT. Its protein is CASSLTSRNNSPLHF. Filled out from reference TRBV5-1 and TRBJ1-6, the complete variable domain reads KAGVTQTPRYLIKTRGQQVTLSCSPISGHRSVSWYQQTPGQGLQFLFEYFSETQRNKGNFPGRFSGRQFSNSRSEMNVSTLELGDSALYLCASSLTSRNNSPLHFGNGTRLTVT.

The chain combines TRBV6-6 with TRBJ1-1; 8 positions match TRBD1. V dropped 7 bases and J dropped 4; count of bases not matched to a gene: 8. The CDR3 sequence is 14 residues long. CDR1 and CDR2 from the germline V gene are MNHNY and SVGAGI (reference sequence). For the CDR3, the DNA is TGTGCCAGCATTCAGGACAGGGCTGGCACTGAAGCTTTCTTT. It specifies CASIQDRAGTEAFF.

The sample holds a few counts of this clone. The chain recombines TRBV7-6 with TRBJ1-1; D gene unclear. The germline V gene has CDR1 SGHVS and CDR2 FNYEAQ. V lost 5 bases, J lost 5 bases, and 12 bases lay in between. The CDR3 spans 13 residues. The CDR3 here is CASSVTGRTEAFF. The CDR3 nucleotides read TGTGCCAGCAGCGTGACGGGGAGAACTGAAGCTTTCTTT.

The V gene is TRBV15, the J gene TRBJ2-5; D possibly corresponds to TRBD2 (5 bases). This CDR3 is 13 amino acids long. Trimming took 1 base from V and 4 from J, leaving 7 bases between them. The germline CDR1 and CDR2 sequences are LNHNV and YYDKDF (reference sequence). The chain's CDR3 is CATSRGGAETQYF. The CDR3 nucleotides are TGTGCCACCAGCAGAGGGGGAGCAGAGACCCAGTACTTC.

This chain connects TRBV27 to TRBJ2-7; tentative D call: TRBD1 (6 bases). The V end was cut by 5 bases, the J end by 10 bases, with 15 bases between. The CDR3 has 12 amino acids. CDR1 is MNHEY, CDR2 SMNVEV, per germline (reference sequence). The CDR3 DNA is TGTGCCAGCAGTACCTTCGGACAGATACAGTACTTC. This translates into CASSTFGQIQYF.

This clone was detected only once. V usage is TRBV16 and J usage is TRBJ1-6; D is perhaps TRBD1 (6 bases). Trimming removed 4 bases at V and 5 bases at J, with 12 bases between. Germline CDR1 is KGHSY and CDR2 is FQNENV. The CDR3 spans 15 residues. In DNA form, the CDR3 reads TGTGCCAGCAGCCGTTCCGGGACAAATAATTCACCCCTCCACTTT. Its translation: CASSRSGTNNSPLHF.

This clone came up a few times. V gene TRBV7-9 combines with J gene TRBJ1-1; D may be TRBD1 (6 bases). Trimming shortened V by 4 bases and J by 0 bases, and 15 bases separated the two germline ends. Germline assignment: CDR1 SEHNR and CDR2 FQNEAQ (reference sequence). This CDR3 is built from 16 residues. The CDR3 sequence: CASSSLGGLMNTEAFF. CDR3 nucleotide sequence: TGTGCCAGCAGCTCCCTTGGGGGCTTAATGAACACTGAAGCTTTCTTT.

The chain carries TRBV7-2 and TRBJ2-3; D remains unclear. CDR1 and CDR2 from the germline V gene are SGHTA and FQGNSA. This CDR3 contains 15 residues. Between the trimmed V and J ends, which lost 3 bases and 2 bases, there was a span of 12 bases. CDR3: CASSFVRVYTDTQYF. For the CDR3, the DNA is TGTGCCAGCAGCTTCGTTAGGGTATACACAGATACGCAGTATTTT.

The V and J genes are TRBV6-1 and TRBJ1-2; TRBD1 agrees at 7 bases. The CDR3 loop spans 15 amino acids. Germline-derived CDR1 and CDR2 are MNHNS and SASEGT. Trimming at V came to 4 bases and at J to 1 base, leaving 6 bases not matched to a gene. CDR3 sequence: CASSATGALNYGYTF. As DNA, the CDR3 is TGTGCCAGCAGTGCTACAGGGGCCCTTAACTATGGCTACACCTTC.

This chain joins TRBV28 and TRBJ1-2; 7 bases agree with TRBD1. Germline assignment: CDR1 MDHEN and CDR2 SYDVKM. With 2 bases clipped from V and 6 bases from J, the junction kept 6 bases outside the gene matches. The CDR3 is 14 amino acids. The CDR3 DNA reads as TGTGCCAGCAGTTTACTCGACAGGGTGGATGGCTACACCTTC. Amino acids: CASSLLDRVDGYTF.

V and J are TRBV9 and TRBJ1-3; a weak D match, TRBD1 (6 bases). Germline lookup yields CDR1 SGDLS and CDR2 YYNGEE. The V and J ends lost 3 bases and 4 bases respectively, with 11 bases between them. The CDR3 covers 14 residues. The CDR3 DNA sequence: TGTGCCAGCAGCGCCACGGGGGGCGGAAACACCATATATTTT. It is translated as CASSATGGGNTIYF.

This clone was counted a few times. The chain is built from TRBV7-2 and TRBJ2-7; the D gene is possibly TRBD1 (6 bases). V dropped 6 bases and J dropped 0 bases, with 12 bases sitting between them. The germline V gene encodes CDR1 SGHTA and CDR2 FQGNSA. This CDR3 has 14 residues. CDR3 sequence (DNA): TGTGCCAGCAGGCCTCGGACAGCCTCCTACGAGCAGTACTTC. Translated, it gives CASRPRTASYEQYF.

CDR3 protein: CASSLESAGGNIQYF. The CDR3 DNA reads as TGTGCCAGCAGCTTAGAATCAGCGGGGGGAAACATTCAGTACTTC. The chain is built from TRBV7-6 and TRBJ2-4; the match to TRBD2 covers 9 bases. The CDR3 loop spans 15 amino acids. Germline V gene sequence: CDR1 SGHVS, CDR2 FNYEAQ. Trimming took 1 base from V and 6 from J; bases not matched to a gene: 4.

V gene TRBV2 combines with J gene TRBJ2-1; D not resolved. CDR1 and CDR2 (germline): SNHLY, FYNNEI. Between the trimmed V and J ends, which lost 4 bases and 6 bases, there was a span of 4 bases. The CDR3 runs to 11 residues. The CDR3 spells CASSAINEQFF. The DNA of the CDR3 is TGTGCCAGCAGTGCGATCAATGAGCAGTTCTTC.